This record covers a single T cell receptor (beta chain). Its antigen is unknown. The table came from immunoSEQ multiplex PCR; TCRdb's copy has only in-frame clones and leaves some out. The table lists tens of thousands of clones, just over 90% of them singletons. V was clipped by 4 bases and J by 4 bases; unmatched bases: 3. CDR3 length: 15 amino acids. The germline V gene encodes CDR1 SGHNT and CDR2 YYREEE (reference sequence). This sample was included in a study of T cells in localized non-small cell lung cancer. Findings and limits, study-wide: Adjacent uninvolved lung had the highest clonality, suggesting focused antigen responses. Those with higher blood T cell density had longer overall survival. A median of approximately 50 of the top 100 tumor clones appeared in adjacent lung, which was paired and uninvolved. Owing to sequencing of a solitary tumor region, heterogeneity cannot be discounted.

The chain carries TRBV5-4 and TRBJ2-1; 12 bases match TRBD2. The receptor comes from a woman aged 35-70 years with stage I lung adenocarcinoma. The sequences come from peripheral blood, collected before any cancer treatment. In DNA, the CDR3 is TGTGCCAGCAGCCAACTAGCGGGAGGATACAATGAGCAGTTCTTC. Translation: CASSQLAGGYNEQFF.